A single sample is the source of the 13 T cell receptor beta chains below, sequenced in a study of blood T cells in healthy people across ages. Primed by a sample-barcoded 5' primer and a J-beta primer mix, a second PCR proceeded for about 7 to 12 cycles. MiXCR, applied by TCRdb to the 5' RACE reads, yields one record per CDR3 protein. The data contain about 640,000 distinct CDR3 sequences, around 54% of them singletons. The sample taken for sequencing was blood. The receptors were sampled from a man between 60 and 75 years old in good health.

This chain links TRBV7-2 with TRBJ2-7, with TRBD1 as a possible D gene (5 bases). V lost 2 bases and J lost 5, with 19 bases in between. The CDR3 has 16 residues. Looked up from germline, CDR1 is SGHTA and CDR2 is FQGNSA. The CDR3 is CASSLRERQRGNEQYF. CDR3 coding DNA: TGTGCCAGCAGCTTACGAGAGAGACAGAGAGGTAACGAGCAGTACTTC.

In this sample, this clonotype turned up once. The chain carries TRBV9 and TRBJ2-1; TRBD2 might be the D (5 bases). The CDR3 totals 15 residues. The germline CDR1 and CDR2 sequences are SGDLS and YYNGEE. The V and J ends lost 1 base and 6 bases respectively, with 14 bases between them. The CDR3 is CASSVSGETGNEQFF. The CDR3 DNA follows: TGTGCCAGCAGCGTATCCGGGGAGACGGGCAATGAGCAGTTCTTC.

For this clonotype: A read error may account for a junction end that differs from germline. The genes are TRBV9 and TRBJ2-4; TRBD2 is a possible D gene (5 bases). Germline assignment: CDR1 SGDLS and CDR2 YYNGEE. The CDR3 consists of 15 residues. The CDR3 nucleotides read TGTGCCAGCAGCGTCTCGGGCCTAGCCGAAAACATTCAGTACTTC. Translation gives CASSVSGLAENIQYF. Using reference TRBV9 and TRBJ2-4 for the parts outside the CDR3, the full variable domain is DSGVTQTPKHLITATGQRVTLRCSPRSGDLSVYWYQQSLDQGLQFLIQYYNGEERAKGNILERFSAQQFPDLHSELNLSSLELGDSALYFCASSVSGLAENIQYFGAGTRLSVL.

The rearrangement links TRBV3-1 to TRBJ2-7; D not resolved. The germline gives CDR1 LGHDT, CDR2 YNNKEL (reference sequence). The length of the CDR3 is 13 residues. V shed 0 bases and J shed 1 base, with 4 bases lying between them. CDR3 residues: CASSQEGSYEQYF. CDR3 coding DNA: TGTGCCAGCAGCCAAGAGGGTTCCTACGAGCAGTACTTC.

Only a few counts were recorded for this clonotype. The V gene is TRBV5-5, the J gene TRBJ2-7; D tentatively fits TRBD1 or TRBD2 (5 bases each). The CDR3 contains 14 residues. Deletions cut 4 bases from V and 2 bases from J, with 13 bases between. Germline loops: CDR1 SGHKS, CDR2 YYEKEE (reference sequence). CDR3 DNA sequence: TGTGCCAGCAGCCGGGACCTAATTACCTACGAGCAGTACTTC. Amino acid sequence: CASSRDLITYEQYF.

The chain employs TRBV18 and TRBJ1-1; no clear D gene. The CDR3 spans 13 residues. CDR1 and CDR2 from the germline V gene are KGHSH and LQKENI. Trimming left V 8 bases short and J 5 bases short, with 15 bases between. The CDR3 sequence: CASHLRERTEAFF. CDR3 in DNA: TGTGCCAGCCACCTCCGGGAGCGGACTGAAGCTTTCTTT.

This clonotype was picked up a small number of times. The rearrangement joins TRBV29-1 to TRBJ1-4; D is unresolved. The CDR3 covers 12 residues. V gave up 4 bases and J gave up 8 bases, with 11 bases separating them. Germline CDR1 is SQVTM and CDR2 is ANQGSEA. CDR3 coding DNA: TGCAGCGTTGGAGGTTTCGGGGAAAAACTGTTTTTT. Protein product: CSVGGFGEKLFF.

V and J are TRBV5-5 and TRBJ2-7; 12 positions agree with TRBD2. Trimming took 4 bases from V and 4 from J; bases not matched to a gene: 0. CDR1 is SGHKS and CDR2 is YYEKEE in the germline V gene (reference sequence). This CDR3 has 13 amino acids. The CDR3 sequence is CASSGTSGYEQYF. In DNA, the CDR3 is TGTGCCAGCAGCGGGACTAGCGGGTACGAGCAGTACTTC. Variable domain in full (rest from reference TRBV5-5 and TRBJ2-7): DAGVTQSPTHLIKTRGQQVTLRCSPISGHKSVSWYQQVLGQGPQFIFQYYEKEERGRGNFPDRFSARQFPNYSSELNVNALLLGDSALYLCASSGTSGYEQYFGPGTRLTVT.

This clonotype was recorded many times. V usage is TRBV12-3 or TRBV12-4 and J usage is TRBJ2-5; TRBD2 matches at 8 bases. This CDR3 region has 14 residues. With 4 bases clipped from V and 1 base from J, the junction kept 2 bases outside the gene matches. The CDR3 loop reads CASSSRGGQETQYF. The DNA for the CDR3 is TGTGCCAGCAGTTCTCGGGGGGGCCAAGAGACCCAGTACTTC.

A few counts support this clonotype. The chain recombines TRBV10-2 with TRBJ1-1; TRBD1 might be the D (5 bases). The CDR3 loop spans 17 amino acids. V lost 3 bases and J 4 bases, leaving 21 bases between the germline ends. The germline V gene has CDR1 WSHSY and CDR2 SAAADI. In DNA form, the CDR3 reads TGCGCCAGCAGTGATGGGGGGGTGCTTAGGATTGGCACTGAAGCTTTCTTT. Amino acids: CASSDGGVLRIGTEAFF.

Turning to this clonotype: With a much larger clone just one base away, this may be a read error. V is TRBV3-1 and J is TRBJ2-1, with D hard to call. The J call may be in error: the DNA end matches TRBJ2-7 better. Germline V CDR1 and CDR2: LGHDT, YNNKEL (reference sequence). The CDR3 covers 15 residues. Here the CDR3 reads CASSQEGYTYNEQYF. The CDR3 DNA follows: TGTGCCAGCAGCCAAGAAGGGTACACCTACAATGAGCAGTACTTC.

This clonotype was seen a handful of times. The rearrangement joins TRBV4-1 to TRBJ2-1; 8 bases match TRBD2. Germline V gene data show CDR1 as MGHRA and CDR2 as YSYEKL. The CDR3 extends over 16 amino acids. Unmatched junction bases numbered 5, after V lost 4 bases and J lost 0 bases. The CDR3 protein is CASSLGSGSSYNEQFF. In nucleotides, the CDR3 is TGCGCCAGCAGCCTTGGGAGCGGGAGCTCCTACAATGAGCAGTTCTTC.

The chain uses TRBV18 and TRBJ1-1; 7 bases agree with TRBD1. The V gene's germline CDR1 is KGHSH and CDR2 LQKENI. Trimming at V came to 2 bases and at J to 4 bases, leaving 13 bases not matched to a gene. This CDR3 is 17 amino acids long. The CDR3, as DNA: TGTGCCAGCTCACCATTTTCAGGGGGATATGACAGCACTGAAGCTTTCTTT. It translates to CASSPFSGGYDSTEAFF.